The 27 T cell receptor beta chains presented below share a single source sample, sequenced in a study of cytomegalovirus exposure and HLA in healthy donors. PCR was performed using 60 Vbeta and 13 Jbeta primers. The method was immunoSEQ multiplex PCR; TCRdb's version includes in-frame clones alone and lacks a portion of them. The sample lists 140,000 to 150,000 clones; roughly 80% were seen once. Input material: PBMCs. The receptors come from a woman aged 40 to 49 in good health and CMV-seropositive.

The chain has TRBV29-1 and TRBJ2-2, with TRBD2 identical over 7 bases. Germline V CDR1 and CDR2: SQVTM, ANQGSEA. The ends lost 6 bases at V and 4 bases at J; junction bases unmatched: 8. The CDR3 is 14 amino acids. The DNA of the CDR3 is TGCAGCGTGGATGCGGGAGTCGGCACCGGGGAGCTGTTTTTT. Its translation: CSVDAGVGTGELFF.

This clone was observed a handful of times. The chain employs TRBV19 and TRBJ2-3, with TRBD1 identical over 8 bases. CDR1 LNHDA and CDR2 SQIVND come from the germline V gene (reference sequence). Losses at the gene ends were 5 bases for V and 3 bases for J; bases not matched to a gene: 7. The CDR3 runs 15 residues. CDR3 protein: CASSRGRGLTDTQYF. The CDR3 nucleotides are TGTGCCAGTAGTCGGGGCAGGGGGCTAACAGATACGCAGTATTTT.

The rearrangement joins TRBV28 to TRBJ1-1; D ambiguous. The CDR3 covers 13 residues. Trimming took 3 bases from V and 0 from J, leaving 5 bases between them. Germline CDR1 is MDHEN and CDR2 is SYDVKM. In DNA form, the CDR3 reads TGTGCCAGCAGTTTTTCCGTGAACACTGAAGCTTTCTTT. Its protein product is CASSFSVNTEAFF.

This clone showed up just a few times. A junction end diverges from the germline sequence, so it may reflect a read error. The rearrangement uses TRBV4-1 and TRBJ2-7; TRBD1 matches 7 bases. The germline V gene has CDR1 MGHRA and CDR2 YSYEKL. This CDR3 spans 15 amino acids. The CDR3 DNA reads TGCGCCAGCAGCCAAGAGGGACAGCCCTCCGACGAGCAGTACTTC. This translates into CASSQEGQPSDEQYF.

The chain couples TRBV5-6 to TRBJ2-5, with TRBD2 as a possible D gene (6 bases). The CDR3 contains 15 residues. Per germline, CDR1 SGHDT and CDR2 YYEEEE. With 5 bases removed from V and 6 bases from J, the gap between germline ends came to 20 bases. CDR3 residues: CASSLAGGRSKTQYF. The DNA of the CDR3 is TGTGCCAGCAGTCTGGCCGGAGGGAGGTCGAAGACCCAGTACTTC. Combining the CDR3 with reference TRBV5-6 and TRBJ2-5 gives the whole variable domain DAGVTQSPTHLIKTRGQQVTLRCSPKSGHDTVSWYQQALGQGPQFIFQYYEEEERQRGNFPDRFSGHQFPNYSSELNVNALLLGDSALYLCASSLAGGRSKTQYFGPGTRLLVL.

This clone was recorded once. The V call is TRBV5-4, the J call TRBJ2-3, with 8 positions matching TRBD2. The germline CDR1 and CDR2 sequences are SGHNT and YYREEE (reference sequence). J lost 6 bases, V lost 4 bases, and 10 bases had no gene match. The length of the CDR3 is 15 residues. CDR3 sequence (DNA): TGTGCCAGCAGCGCAAGCGGGAGTGAGGGGGATACGCAGTATTTT. This gives the protein CASSASGSEGDTQYF.

In its sample, this clone ranks as medium-sized (0.01 to 0.1%). The DNA for the CDR3 is TGCGCCAGCAGCCAAGATCGGGAGGTTTCCGGGGAGCTGTTTTTT. Translated, it gives CASSQDREVSGELFF. The chain couples TRBV4-1 to TRBJ2-2; TRBD2 aligns across 7 bases. Germline-derived CDR1 and CDR2 are MGHRA and YSYEKL. J lost 6 bases, V lost 0 bases, and 4 bases had no gene match. The CDR3 has 15 residues.

This sequence joins TRBV2 and TRBJ2-5, with TRBD2 matching 12 bases. The germline V gene has CDR1 SNHLY and CDR2 FYNNEI. This CDR3 spans 16 amino acids. Trimming cost V 5 bases and J 0 bases; bases outside gene matches: 4. The CDR3 protein is CASSTSGGTYQETQYF. CDR3 sequence (DNA): TGTGCCAGCAGTACTAGCGGGGGGACTTACCAAGAGACCCAGTACTTC.

The V call is TRBV5-1, the J call TRBJ1-1, with D perhaps TRBD1 (6 bases). V was shortened by 4 bases and J by 7 bases, with 14 bases between the two germline ends. The CDR3 is 13 residues long. The germline CDR1 and CDR2 sequences are SGHRS and YFSETQ. The CDR3 protein is CASSALQGDEAFF. The CDR3 DNA sequence: TGCGCCAGCAGCGCACTACAGGGAGATGAAGCTTTCTTT. Looking up the rest from reference TRBV5-1 and TRBJ1-1 gives the full variable domain: KAGVTQTPRYLIKTRGQQVTLSCSPISGHRSVSWYQQTPGQGLQFLFEYFSETQRNKGNFPGRFSGRQFSNSRSEMNVSTLELGDSALYLCASSALQGDEAFFGQGTRLTVV.

This rearrangement joins TRBV19 to TRBJ1-5, with D maybe TRBD1 (6 bases). The CDR3 spans 15 residues. The ends were cut back, 1 base at V and 4 bases at J, with 11 bases in the middle. Germline CDR1 is LNHDA and CDR2 is SQIVND (reference sequence). CDR3 in DNA: TGTGCCAGTAGTATAGTAGGACAGTCTAATCAGCCCCAGCATTTT. As protein: CASSIVGQSNQPQHF.

The chain joins TRBV27 to TRBJ2-7; D gene ambiguous. V was clipped by 7 bases and J by 5 bases, with 3 bases between them. Germline lookup yields CDR1 MNHEY and CDR2 SMNVEV (reference sequence). This CDR3 spans 9 amino acids. CDR3 coding DNA: TGTGCCAGCAATAACGAGCAGTACTTC. It encodes CASNNEQYF.

This clone was detected once. The chain is built from TRBV28 and TRBJ1-5, with D perhaps matching TRBD1 (5 bases). Looked up from germline, CDR1 is MDHEN and CDR2 is SYDVKM. This CDR3 comprises 13 residues. V shed 2 bases and J shed 6 bases, with 8 bases lying between them. This CDR3 reads CASSLQGAQPQHF. As DNA, the CDR3 is TGTGCCAGCAGTTTACAGGGTGCTCAGCCCCAGCATTTT.

The rearrangement joins TRBV11-2 to TRBJ2-3, with TRBD2 matching over 11 bases. There are 15 residues in the CDR3. The germline V gene encodes CDR1 SGHAT and CDR2 FQNNGV. V trimming: 5 bases; J trimming: 5 bases; junction bases outside the gene matches: 6. The CDR3 coding sequence is TGTGCCAGCAGCCCACTAGCGGGGGTGAAAGATACGCAGTATTTT. Translating it yields CASSPLAGVKDTQYF.

The chain couples TRBV7-3 to TRBJ2-3; TRBD2 might be the D (6 bases). The CDR3 spans 16 residues. The ends were cut back, 5 bases at V and 0 bases at J, with 15 bases in the middle. The germline V gene has CDR1 SGHTA and CDR2 FQGTGA. CDR3 amino acids: CASSSRGWGSTDTQYF. The CDR3 DNA sequence: TGTGCCAGCAGCAGCCGGGGGTGGGGGAGCACAGATACGCAGTATTTT.

V is TRBV2 and J is TRBJ1-2, with D tentatively TRBD1 (6 bases). V was cut by 4 bases and J by 4 bases, with 16 bases left in between. CDR3 length equals 15 residues. In germline, CDR1 is SNHLY, CDR2 FYNNEI. The CDR3 coding sequence is TGTGCCAGCAGTGTGCTAGGGGGATTGGGCTATGGCTACACCTTC. It yields the protein CASSVLGGLGYGYTF.

The rearrangement joins TRBV7-2 to TRBJ2-7, with 7 positions matching TRBD2. The CDR3 has 19 amino acids. The germline V gene encodes CDR1 SGHTA and CDR2 FQGNSA. J was trimmed by 3 bases and V by 5 bases; bases with no gene match: 22. CDR3 sequence reads: CASSPPPGLVAGIRYEQYF. The CDR3 DNA sequence: TGTGCCAGCAGCCCCCCCCCGGGTTTGGTAGCGGGCATCCGCTACGAGCAGTACTTC.

This clone appeared a few times. V is TRBV27 and J is TRBJ1-1; D gene uncertain. The V gene lost 6 bases and the J gene lost 1 base, with 12 bases spanning the gap. Per germline, CDR1 MNHEY and CDR2 SMNVEV (reference sequence). The CDR3 has 14 residues. The CDR3 nucleotides read TGTGCCAGCAGCTCTCTGAGTACGAACACTGAAGCTTTCTTT. Residues: CASSSLSTNTEAFF.

This clone showed up just once. This chain connects TRBV19 to TRBJ1-6; D remains unclear. The CDR3 is made up of 15 amino acids. Germline V gene lookup returns CDR1 LNHDA and CDR2 SQIVND (reference sequence). The V end lost 4 bases, the J end lost 7 bases, and 14 bases lay between the germline ends. CDR3 sequence reads: CASSTRRTGNSPLHF. In nucleotides, the CDR3 is TGTGCCAGTAGTACCCGAAGGACTGGAAATTCACCCCTCCACTTT.

The chain employs TRBV19 and TRBJ2-1, with D possibly matching TRBD2 (6 bases). The CDR3 extends over 13 amino acids. The V and J ends lost 3 bases and 7 bases respectively, with 10 bases between them. Per germline, CDR1 LNHDA and CDR2 SQIVND (reference sequence). The CDR3 is CASSINGGNEQFF. CDR3 nucleotides: TGTGCCAGTAGTATCAACGGAGGGAATGAGCAGTTCTTC.

This clone turned up a few times. The chain links TRBV10-2 to TRBJ2-7, with 11 bases aligning to TRBD2. CDR3 size: 16 residues. Germline values: CDR1 WSHSY, CDR2 SAAADI. J gave up 8 bases and V 6 bases, and 15 bases lay outside the gene matches. The CDR3 is CASSAKGTSGPRQQYF. The DNA of the CDR3 is TGCGCCAGCAGCGCAAAGGGGACTAGCGGACCACGTCAGCAGTACTTC.

The chain employs TRBV15 and TRBJ2-7; D unresolved. CDR3 size: 14 residues. The germline V gene has CDR1 LNHNV and CDR2 YYDKDF (reference sequence). V lost 3 bases to trimming and J lost 0 bases, with 9 bases between them. The CDR3 loop reads CATSSDLSSYEQYF. CDR3 in DNA: TGTGCCACCAGCAGCGACTTAAGCTCCTACGAGCAGTACTTC.

The V gene is TRBV7-8, the J gene TRBJ2-7, with TRBD1 matching 8 bases. The CDR3 contains 16 residues. J gave up 0 bases and V 2 bases, and 6 bases lay outside the gene matches. Germline values: CDR1 SGHVS, CDR2 FQNEAQ. The CDR3 reads CASSLLGDRSSYEQYF. CDR3 DNA sequence: TGTGCCAGCAGCTTATTAGGGGACAGGTCCTCCTACGAGCAGTACTTC.

The CDR3 bases are TGCGCCAGCAGTGAGTCTAGCGGCTCGGGTACGCAGTATTTT. Its protein is CASSESSGSGTQYF. This chain uses TRBV10-2 with TRBJ2-3, with D possibly TRBD2 on 6 matching bases. The CDR3 consists of 14 residues. Between the trimmed V and J ends, which lost 0 bases and 8 bases, there was a span of 12 bases. Germline lookup yields CDR1 WSHSY and CDR2 SAAADI.

The chain joins TRBV11-2 to TRBJ2-6, with 7 bases that match TRBD2. Germline CDR1 is SGHAT and CDR2 is FQNNGV. The ends lost 5 bases at V and 1 base at J; junction bases unmatched: 11. The CDR3 is 18 amino acids. Here the CDR3 reads CASSPRGGAGSGANVLTF. CDR3 nucleotides: TGTGCCAGCAGCCCCCGGGGAGGGGCTGGTTCTGGGGCCAACGTCCTGACTTTC.

The chain employs TRBV28 and TRBJ2-5, with D maybe TRBD1 (6 bases). The ends were cut back, 8 bases at V and 4 bases at J, with 17 bases in the middle. Germline V gene lookup returns CDR1 MDHEN and CDR2 SYDVKM. This CDR3 contains 14 residues. The CDR3 DNA follows: TGTGCCAGCGGAAGGTACCTAGGGGGAGAGACCCAGTACTTC. Protein: CASGRYLGGETQYF.

The rearrangement links TRBV28 to TRBJ1-2, with 9 bases that match TRBD1. The CDR3 is 13 residues long. V was pared by 5 bases and J by 5 bases, with 3 bases of the junction left unmatched. CDR1 is MDHEN and CDR2 is SYDVKM in the germline V gene. DNA for the CDR3: TGTGCCAGCAGTCAAGACAGGGGGTATGGCTACACCTTC. Translation: CASSQDRGYGYTF.

This chain uses TRBV29-1 with TRBJ1-2; possibly TRBD1 for D (6 bases). Germline CDR1 is SQVTM and CDR2 is ANQGSEA. This CDR3 has 15 residues. Trimming shortened V by 0 bases and J by 3 bases, and 14 bases separated the two germline ends. The CDR3 DNA reads TGCAGCGTTGAAGATGGGGCGGGGGCGGACTATGGCTACACCTTC. This encodes CSVEDGAGADYGYTF.